This T cell receptor (beta chain) was sequenced during a study of regulatory T cells in long-lasting Graves disease. The CDR3 has 15 residues. CDR1 and CDR2 (germline): SGHTA, FQGNSA. V dropped 1 base and J dropped 4; count of bases not matched to a gene: 4. Construction of the TCR beta libraries employed iRepertoire HTBI primers in conjunction with Arm-PCR of CDR3 regions. TCRdb re-called the multiplex PCR reads through MiXCR, storing one row per CDR3 protein. Of around 400,000 distinct CDR3 sequences detected, about 10% appear once; the ten largest clones hold approximately 17%. This clonotype has a handful of counts. The time point is: newly diagnosed GD, antithyroid drugs for less than 3 months. With RNA extracted from PBMCs as input, the TCR library was made. These data are also associated with another study on T cells in Graves' hyperthyroidism and ophthalmopathy.

Material: peripheral blood mononuclear cells (PBMCs), obtained at new diagnosis, from a patient treated with antithyroid drugs. The V gene is TRBV7-2, the J gene TRBJ2-3; TRBD1 agrees at 8 bases. The sequence derives from a woman aged 18-35 years with Graves disease. DNA for the CDR3: TGTGCCAGCAGCTTAGTAGGACAGGGCCCAGATACGCAGTATTTT. Amino acid sequence: CASSLVGQGPDTQYF.